The T cell receptor (beta chain) described here comes from a study of cytomegalovirus exposure and HLA in healthy donors. Regarding this clone: Its antigen is undetermined.

Study-wide findings and caveats: Researchers counted 180 or so TCR beta chains as cytomegalovirus-associated.

Germline V gives CDR1 MGHRA, CDR2 YSYEKL. This CDR3 contains 15 residues. The ends were cut back, 4 bases at V and 4 bases at J, with 14 bases in the middle. PCR employed 60 Vbeta and 13 Jbeta primers. Original handling: About 11 million of 80 million or so unique TCR beta chains were shared, per a later count. Repertoires were generated with immunoSEQ multiplex PCR, while TCRdb's copy carries only in-frame clones and drops some. Clonal size and the V and J genes are those of that table, whereas D and trimming came from the DNA. The table shows 170,000 or so clones, with approximately 84% occurring only once.

The chain is built from TRBV4-1 and TRBJ2-4, with D possibly matching TRBD2 (6 bases). The sequenced sample was PBMCs. The clonotype was recovered from a man younger than 35 in good health and CMV-seronegative. CDR3: CASSPRREAKNIQYF. The CDR3 DNA is TGCGCCAGCAGCCCACGAAGGGAGGCGAAAAACATTCAGTACTTC.